These 9 T cell receptor beta chains came from one sample sequenced in a study of blood T cell repertoires in COVID-19. Profiling relied on immunoSEQ multiplex PCR, and the TCRdb table lists in-frame clones only, not all of them. In the table there are around 700,000 clones, 85% to 90% of which are singletons. Sample: peripheral blood. The receptors were sampled from a woman younger than 30 with acute or convalescent COVID-19.

The rearrangement uses TRBV28 and TRBJ1-1, with D perhaps TRBD1 (5 bases). Germline CDR1 and CDR2: MDHEN and SYDVKM. V was pared by 6 bases and J by 10 bases, with 21 bases between. CDR3 length equals 14 residues. The DNA of the CDR3 is TGTGCCAGCAGACAATCGGGGGTAAGGTTTGGAGCTTTCTTT. It specifies CASRQSGVRFGAFF.

The J gene is TRBJ2-1, the V gene TRBV10-3; D possibly corresponds to TRBD1 (6 bases). The V end was cut by 5 bases, the J end by 4 bases, with 18 bases between. Germline CDR1 ENHRY, CDR2 SYGVKD. This CDR3 spans 16 amino acids. CDR3 coding DNA: TGTGCCATCAGTCCACTGACAGGAACGTCGTACAATGAGCAGTTCTTC. It encodes CAISPLTGTSYNEQFF.

This chain links TRBV2 with TRBJ1-1, with D perhaps matching TRBD1 (5 bases). V gave up 1 base and J gave up 7 bases, with 10 bases separating them. Germline V lookup: CDR1 SNHLY, CDR2 FYNNEI. CDR3 length: 13 amino acids. The CDR3 here is CASSEVPGLEAFF. The DNA of the CDR3 is TGTGCCAGCAGTGAAGTTCCGGGACTTGAAGCTTTCTTT.

The chain recombines TRBV24-1 with TRBJ1-1, with 9 bases fitting TRBD1. Losses at the gene ends were 5 bases for V and 5 bases for J; bases not matched to a gene: 5. In germline, CDR1 is KGHDR, CDR2 SFDVKD. CDR3 length: 14 amino acids. The CDR3 DNA reads TGTGCCACCAGTGGGACAGGGGTTGGGACTGAAGCTTTCTTT. Translated, it gives CATSGTGVGTEAFF.

The V gene is TRBV5-1, the J gene TRBJ2-1, with 10 positions matching TRBD1. The germline V gene encodes CDR1 SGHRS and CDR2 YFSETQ. The V segment lost 2 bases and the J segment 7 bases; nucleotides outside the gene matches: 3. The CDR3 is 14 amino acids. CDR3 bases: TGCGCCAGCAGCTTACAGGACAGGGGGAATGAGCAGTTCTTC. Protein product: CASSLQDRGNEQFF.

The V gene is TRBV19, the J gene TRBJ1-6, with 12 bases fitting TRBD1. The V gene end was trimmed by 7 bases and the J gene end by 9 bases; junction bases not matched to a gene: 4. The germline CDR1 and CDR2 sequences are LNHDA and SQIVND (reference sequence). The CDR3 spans 14 residues. This chain's CDR3 is CASTPGQGASPLHF. As DNA, the CDR3 is TGTGCCAGTACCCCGGGACAGGGGGCTTCACCCCTCCACTTT.

The chain couples TRBV7-8 to TRBJ1-5, with 7 bases that match TRBD1. The CDR3 sequence is 18 residues long. V lost 3 bases to trimming and J lost 4 bases; unmatched junction nucleotides: 15. From germline, CDR1 is SGHVS and CDR2 FQNEAQ. The CDR3 loop reads CASSFLYGLDRPNQPQHF. The DNA for the CDR3 is TGTGCCAGCAGCTTTTTGTACGGTTTGGACAGGCCTAATCAGCCCCAGCATTTT.

The chain is built from TRBV29-1 and TRBJ1-1, with D possibly being TRBD1 (6 bases). CDR1 and CDR2 from the germline V gene are SQVTM and ANQGSEA. V dropped 6 bases and J dropped 1 base, with 15 bases sitting between them. This CDR3 comprises 14 residues. The CDR3 bases are TGCAGCGTACGCAGGGGCGTGTCGAACACTGAAGCTTTCTTT. It specifies CSVRRGVSNTEAFF.

V gene TRBV7-8 combines with J gene TRBJ2-3; 11 nucleotides line up with TRBD2. Germline V lookup: CDR1 SGHVS, CDR2 FQNEAQ. The V gene end was trimmed by 5 bases and the J gene end by 1 base; junction bases not matched to a gene: 17. This CDR3 region has 20 residues. The CDR3 DNA reads TGTGCCAGCAGCCCGATCGGGGCTAGCGGGGGGTATAAGGGCACAGATACGCAGTATTTT. Its protein product is CASSPIGASGGYKGTDTQYF.